This TCR beta chain was observed in a study of blood T cell repertoires in COVID-19. Study details: Italy, Spain and the United States were the sources of the convalescent and acute COVID-19 samples. From T cells, B-cell-depleted T cells, or PBMCs came the material, which was cDNA or gDNA.

The germline V gene has CDR1 MNHNY and CDR2 SVGAGI (reference sequence). Deletions cut 8 bases from V and 3 bases from J, with 13 bases between. CDR3 length: 13 amino acids. Sequenced by immunoSEQ multiplex PCR; TCRdb stores in-frame clones only, minus some. The sample yields roughly 280,000 clones, approximately 85% seen once. The V and J genes are TRBV6-6 and TRBJ1-1; D gene uncertain. The origin of this receptor is a woman in her seventies with acute or convalescent COVID-19. Sequencing was carried out using peripheral blood. This CDR3 is CASRRRVDTEAFF. In nucleotides, the CDR3 is TGTGCCAGCCGAAGACGGGTAGACACTGAAGCTTTCTTT.